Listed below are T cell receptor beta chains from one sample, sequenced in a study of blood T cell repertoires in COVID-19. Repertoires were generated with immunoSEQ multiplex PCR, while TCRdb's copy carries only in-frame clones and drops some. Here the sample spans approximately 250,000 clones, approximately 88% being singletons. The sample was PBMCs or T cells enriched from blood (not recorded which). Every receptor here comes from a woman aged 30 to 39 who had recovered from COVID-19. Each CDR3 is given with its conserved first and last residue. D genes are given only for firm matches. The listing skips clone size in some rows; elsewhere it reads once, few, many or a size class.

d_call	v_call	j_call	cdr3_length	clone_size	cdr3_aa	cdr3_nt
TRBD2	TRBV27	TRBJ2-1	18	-	CASSLSGAGGNPYNEQFF	TGTGCCAGCAGTTTATCGGGGGCGGGAGGGAACCCCTACAATGAGCAGTTCTTC
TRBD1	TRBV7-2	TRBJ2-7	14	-	CASSPDRGIYEQYF	TGTGCCAGCAGCCCCGACAGGGGCATCTACGAGCAGTACTTC
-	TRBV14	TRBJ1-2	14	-	CASSQDLDTTGYTF	TGTGCCAGCAGCCAAGATCTGGACACAACTGGCTACACCTTC
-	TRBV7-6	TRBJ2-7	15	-	CASSSRDTLSYEQYF	TGTGCCAGCAGCTCCCGGGACACACTCTCCTACGAGCAGTACTTC
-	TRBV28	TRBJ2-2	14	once	CASSSLVLRRELFF	TGTGCCAGCAGTTCACTAGTACTTCGAAGGGAGCTGTTTTTT
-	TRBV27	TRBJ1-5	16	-	CASSLIGGESNQPQHF	TGTGCCAGCAGTTTGATTGGGGGGGAAAGCAATCAGCCCCAGCATTTT
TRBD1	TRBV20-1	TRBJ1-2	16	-	CSASRGRNISGLGYTF	TGCAGTGCTAGTAGGGGGCGAAATATATCGGGCCTTGGCTACACCTTC
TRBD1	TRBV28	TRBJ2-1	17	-	CATNPLTSGGWYNEQFF	TGTGCCACCAACCCCTTAACCTCAGGGGGCTGGTACAATGAGCAGTTCTTC
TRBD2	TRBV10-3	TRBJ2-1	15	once	CAISEPSGRSNEQFF	TGTGCCATCAGTGAGCCTAGCGGGAGAAGCAATGAGCAGTTCTTC
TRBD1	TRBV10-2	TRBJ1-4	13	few	CASMRDRGEKLFF	TGCGCCAGCATGAGGGACAGAGGAGAAAAACTGTTTTTT
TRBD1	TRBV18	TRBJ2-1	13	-	CASSPGQYNEQFF	TGTGCCAGCTCACCGGGACAGTACAATGAGCAGTTCTTC
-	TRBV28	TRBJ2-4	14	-	CARTPLRRNNIQYF	TGTGCCAGGACGCCCCTCAGGAGGAATAACATTCAGTACTTC
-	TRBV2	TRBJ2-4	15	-	CASGEREWGKNIQYF	TGTGCCAGCGGGGAACGGGAGTGGGGCAAAAACATTCAGTACTTC
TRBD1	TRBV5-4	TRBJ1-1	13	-	CASSLTGVSEAFF	TGTGCCAGCAGCCTGACAGGGGTCTCTGAAGCTTTCTTT
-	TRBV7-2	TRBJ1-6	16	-	CASSLAHREQGSPLHF	TGTGCCAGCAGCTTAGCGCACAGGGAGCAGGGTTCACCCCTCCACTTT